This T cell receptor beta chain is from a study of T cell responses to AZD1222 COVID-19 vaccine. For this clone: Antigen specificity is unknown.

Study-wide results and caveats: There were repertoire samples only from the period after the peak T cell response. A reported finding is that nearly half of spike-specific TCRs target unmutated variant regions. Spike-specific TCR breadth and depth rose after two AZD1222 doses. There were mostly white British donors and more females than males, and clonal diversity was possibly underestimated.

Germline V gene lookup returns CDR1 LGHDT and CDR2 YNNKEL (reference sequence). Between the trimmed V and J ends, which lost 1 base and 6 bases, there was a span of 7 bases. The CDR3 totals 13 residues. TCRdb's copy holds only in-frame clones and misses some; the assay was immunoSEQ multiplex PCR. The sample carries about 85,000 clones, around 90% recorded once. The chain links TRBV3-1 (or the pseudogene TRBV3-2) to TRBJ2-1; possible D gene TRBD1, 6 bases. The TCR comes from an adult in good health. This material consisted of peripheral blood, taken on day 0 of AZD1222 vaccination. The CDR3 sequence: CASSQGDTNEQFF. In nucleotides, the CDR3 is TGTGCCAGCAGCCAAGGGGACACCAATGAGCAGTTCTTC.